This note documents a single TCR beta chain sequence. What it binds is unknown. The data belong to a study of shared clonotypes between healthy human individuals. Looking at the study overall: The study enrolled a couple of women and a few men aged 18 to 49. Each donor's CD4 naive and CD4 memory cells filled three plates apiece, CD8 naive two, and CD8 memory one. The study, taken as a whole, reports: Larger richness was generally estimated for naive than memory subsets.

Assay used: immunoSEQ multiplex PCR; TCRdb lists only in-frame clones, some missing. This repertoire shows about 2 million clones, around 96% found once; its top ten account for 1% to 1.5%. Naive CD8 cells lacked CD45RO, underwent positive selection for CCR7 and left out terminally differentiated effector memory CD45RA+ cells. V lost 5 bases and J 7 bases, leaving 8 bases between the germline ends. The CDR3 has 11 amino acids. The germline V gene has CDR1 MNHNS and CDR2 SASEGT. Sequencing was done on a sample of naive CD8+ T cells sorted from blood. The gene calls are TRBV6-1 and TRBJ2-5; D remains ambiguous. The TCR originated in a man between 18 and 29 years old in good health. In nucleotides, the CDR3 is TGTGCCAGCAGTTACGGTGGGACCCAGTACTTC. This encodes CASSYGGTQYF.